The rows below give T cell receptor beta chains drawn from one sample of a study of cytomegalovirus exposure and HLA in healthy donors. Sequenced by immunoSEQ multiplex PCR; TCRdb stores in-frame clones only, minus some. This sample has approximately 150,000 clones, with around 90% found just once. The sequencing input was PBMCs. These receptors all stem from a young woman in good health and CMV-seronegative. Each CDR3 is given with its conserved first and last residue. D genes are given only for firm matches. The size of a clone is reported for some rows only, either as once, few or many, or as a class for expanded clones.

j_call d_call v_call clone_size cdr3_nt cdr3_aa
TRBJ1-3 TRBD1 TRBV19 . TGTGCCAGTAGGTCCCCGGGACAGAGCTTACGCCTCTCTGGAAACACCATATATTTT CASRSPGQSLRLSGNTIYF
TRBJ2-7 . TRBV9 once TGTGCCAGCAGCGTAGCGGGGATAGGGGAGCAGTACTTC CASSVAGIGEQYF
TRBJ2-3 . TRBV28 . TGTGCCAGCACTACCTTTCCGGGGTTGAGCCCAGATACGCAGTATTTT CASTTFPGLSPDTQYF
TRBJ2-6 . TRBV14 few TGTGCCAGCAGCGGACAAGATGGGGCCAACGTCCTGACTTTC CASSGQDGANVLTF
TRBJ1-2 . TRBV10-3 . TGTGCCATCAGCGTAGGGGAGGCTAACTATGGCTACACCTTC CAISVGEANYGYTF
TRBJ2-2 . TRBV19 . TGTGCCAGTAGTATCGGAGGGGCGAACACCGGGGAGCTGTTTTTT CASSIGGANTGELFF
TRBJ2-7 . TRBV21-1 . TGTGCCAGCAGCAAGGGCGGGGGAGTTCCTTCCTACGAGCAGTACTTC CASSKGGGVPSYEQYF
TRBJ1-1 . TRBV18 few TGTGCCAGCTCACGCGCCGGGGGAACTGAAGCTTTCTTT CASSRAGGTEAFF
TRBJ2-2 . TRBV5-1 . TGCGCCAGCAGCTTGGGCAGGGCGGCCACCGGGGAGCTGTTTTTT CASSLGRAATGELFF
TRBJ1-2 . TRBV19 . TGTGCCAGTAGGCCCCTCCCGGGCGGACTCTATGGCTACACCTTC CASRPLPGGLYGYTF
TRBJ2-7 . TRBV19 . TGTGCCAGTAGTGGGCAGGGATACGAGCAGTACTTC CASSGQGYEQYF
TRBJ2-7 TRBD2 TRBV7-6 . TGTGCCAGCAGCTTAGATGGGACTAGCTACGAGCAGTACTTC CASSLDGTSYEQYF
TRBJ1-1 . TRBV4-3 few TGCGCCAGCAGCCAAGCCAGGAACAGGGTACTTAACACTGAAGCTTTCTTT CASSQARNRVLNTEAFF
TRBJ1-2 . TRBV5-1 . TGCGCCAGCAGCTCAGGCGATAACTATGGCTACACCTTC CASSSGDNYGYTF
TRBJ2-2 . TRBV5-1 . TGCGCCAGCAGCTGGGCAGTGGGGGGAAAAACGACCGGGGAGCTGTTTTTT CASSWAVGGKTTGELFF
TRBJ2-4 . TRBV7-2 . TGTGCCAGCAGCCTAGGACAAAGAGTGGTCAAAAACATTCAGTACTTC CASSLGQRVVKNIQYF
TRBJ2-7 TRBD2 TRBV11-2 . TGTGCCAGCAGTTTACTAGCGGGAGGGCTTAGGCGAGAGCAGTACTTC CASSLLAGGLRREQYF
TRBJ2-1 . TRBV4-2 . TGTGCCAGCAGCCAAGATGTTTTATTACAGAATGAGCAGTTCTTC CASSQDVLLQNEQFF
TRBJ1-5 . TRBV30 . TGTGCCTGGAGTGTTGGCAGGGATCAGCCCCAGCATTTT CAWSVGRDQPQHF
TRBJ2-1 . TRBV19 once TGTGCCAGTAGTCCCCGCGGTAGCTGGTCGGGCAATGAGCAGTTCTTC CASSPRGSWSGNEQFF
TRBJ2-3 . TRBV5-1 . TGCGCCAGCAGCTTTGGGGAGTACACAGATACGCAGTATTTT CASSFGEYTDTQYF
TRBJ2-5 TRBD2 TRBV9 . TGTGCCAGCAGCGTAGCTACACGGGCTAGCGGGGGGCCCTCGGAGACCCAGTACTTC CASSVATRASGGPSETQYF
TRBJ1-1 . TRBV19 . TGTGCCAGTAGTATAGATCGGATAGCGTACGTCTTAGCTTTCTTT CASSIDRIAYVLAFF
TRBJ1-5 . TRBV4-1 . TGCGCCAGCAGCCAACCCTGGGAGATCAATCAGCCCCAGCATTTT CASSQPWEINQPQHF
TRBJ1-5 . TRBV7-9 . TGTGCCAGCAGCTTGTTTGACGGGAGCAATCAGCCCCAGCATTTT CASSLFDGSNQPQHF
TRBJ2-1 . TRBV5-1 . TGCGCCAGCATCGAGGGTGGTGTAGGGTACAATGAGCAGTTCTTC CASIEGGVGYNEQFF
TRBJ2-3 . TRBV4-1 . TGCGCCAGCAGCCAAGTAATAGGCACAGATACGCAGTATTTT CASSQVIGTDTQYF
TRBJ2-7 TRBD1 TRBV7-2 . TGTGCCAGCAGCGATTCGAGGGGGCGGCAGTACTTC CASSDSRGRQYF
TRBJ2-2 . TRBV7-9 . TGTGCCAGCAGCTTAGGGACAGATACCGGGGAGCTGTTTTTT CASSLGTDTGELFF